Below, 11 T cell receptor beta chains from the same sample are listed, as sequenced in a study of OX40 agonist ivuxolimab in advanced cancers. The method was immunoSEQ multiplex PCR; TCRdb's version includes in-frame clones alone and lacks a portion of them. The sample consists of about 43,000 clones, around 84% of them appearing once. The source was CD4+ or CD8+ T cells sorted from blood, collected in a trial of the OX40 agonist ivuxolimab. The receptors were gathered from an adult with an advanced solid tumor such as melanoma, head and neck, liver or kidney cancer.

The chain uses TRBV6-5 and TRBJ1-6, with D unclear. V was cut by 0 bases and J by 7 bases, with 4 bases left in between. This CDR3 spans 13 amino acids. CDR1 MNHEY and CDR2 SVGAGI come from the germline V gene. The CDR3 reads CASSYSQNSPLHF. Written as DNA, the CDR3 is TGTGCCAGCAGTTACTCGCAGAATTCACCCCTCCACTTT.

The rearrangement joins TRBV29-1 to TRBJ2-2; 9 nucleotides line up with TRBD2. J was trimmed by 5 bases and V by 1 base; bases with no gene match: 8. Per the germline V gene, CDR1 is SQVTM and CDR2 is ANQGSEA. The CDR3 sequence is 16 residues long. This chain's CDR3 is CSVEGVAGVRTGELFF. The DNA of the CDR3 is TGCAGCGTTGAAGGGGTAGCGGGAGTGAGGACCGGGGAGCTGTTTTTT.

V is TRBV15 and J is TRBJ2-3; D ambiguous. There are 13 residues in the CDR3. With 6 bases removed from V and 4 bases from J, the gap between germline ends came to 11 bases. CDR1 is LNHNV, CDR2 YYDKDF, per germline (reference sequence). In DNA, the CDR3 is TGTGCCACCAGGGAAGATTGGGCAGATACGCAGTATTTT. Its protein product is CATREDWADTQYF.

This clone has only one observation. The genes are TRBV2 and TRBJ1-6; D unresolved. CDR1 SNHLY and CDR2 FYNNEI come from the germline V gene. V was cut by 1 base and J by 8 bases, with 18 bases left in between. This CDR3 has 17 residues. The CDR3: CASSEETAVPTYSPLHF. CDR3 bases: TGTGCCAGCAGTGAAGAGACGGCAGTTCCTACTTATTCACCCCTCCACTTT.

This chain joins TRBV28 and TRBJ2-3, with D unresolved. V was pared by 2 bases and J by 1 base, with 10 bases between. This CDR3 spans 15 amino acids. From germline, CDR1 is MDHEN and CDR2 SYDVKM. This CDR3 reads CASSLGEGRTDTQYF. The CDR3, as DNA: TGTGCCAGCAGTTTAGGGGAAGGTCGCACAGATACGCAGTATTTT.

A few counts support this clone. This chain connects TRBV13 to TRBJ2-1; D could derive from TRBD1 or TRBD2 (6 bases each). The germline V gene encodes CDR1 PRHDT and CDR2 FYEKMQ (reference sequence). The CDR3 extends over 14 amino acids. Trimming took 5 bases from V and 6 from J, leaving 14 bases between them. The DNA of the CDR3 is TGTGCCAGCAGCCGGAGGGGGACTGTCAATGAGCAGTTCTTC. Amino acid sequence: CASSRRGTVNEQFF.

V and J are TRBV30 and TRBJ2-7; 10 bases map to TRBD1. The junction had 6 bases not matched to a gene; V was cut back by 4 bases and J by 3 bases. Germline lookup yields CDR1 GTSNPN and CDR2 SVGIG (reference sequence). CDR3 size: 14 residues. The CDR3 loop is CAWIPGQGNYEQYF. The CDR3 coding sequence is TGTGCCTGGATTCCGGGACAGGGGAACTACGAGCAGTACTTC.

The chain uses TRBV4-1 and TRBJ1-3; TRBD1 aligns across 12 bases. This CDR3 region has 14 residues. The V and J ends lost 4 bases and 7 bases, in that order; junction bases with no gene match: 2. The V gene's germline CDR1 is MGHRA and CDR2 YSYEKL. CDR3 residues: CASSPGQGANTIYF. The DNA of the CDR3 is TGCGCCAGCAGCCCGGGACAGGGGGCCAACACCATATATTTT.

The genes are TRBV6-5 and TRBJ2-7; 7 positions match TRBD1. The CDR3 has 15 residues. V was pared by 6 bases and J by 4 bases, with 12 bases of the junction left unmatched. Germline values: CDR1 MNHEY, CDR2 SVGAGI. The DNA of the CDR3 is TGTGCCAGCAGACAGAACACCGGGACAGCGTACGAGCAGTACTTC. This encodes CASRQNTGTAYEQYF.

CDR3 sequence (DNA): TGTGCCAGCAGACCCCGGGGGGTCGGGGAGCTGTTTTTT. It specifies CASRPRGVGELFF. The chain combines TRBV13 with TRBJ2-2; 7 bases match TRBD2. The CDR3 sequence is 13 residues long. Per germline, CDR1 PRHDT and CDR2 FYEKMQ (reference sequence). V lost 6 bases to trimming and J lost 7 bases; unmatched junction nucleotides: 5.

The chain employs TRBV27 and TRBJ2-3, with TRBD2 matching over 7 bases. Germline lookup yields CDR1 MNHEY and CDR2 SMNVEV (reference sequence). Losses at the gene ends were 6 bases for V and 10 bases for J; bases not matched to a gene: 10. The CDR3 covers 13 residues. CDR3 in DNA: TGTGCCAGCAGCCCATCATCTAGCGGAGCGCAGTATTTT. Translating it yields CASSPSSSGAQYF.